The sequence of this TCR beta chain was determined in a study of T cells expressing NK-cell markers. The overall study: CD3+CD56+NKG2C+, CD3+CD56+NKG2C- and CD3+CD56-NKG2C+ T cells, once sorted, supplied the TCR beta repertoires. Findings and caveats of the study: A handful of donors likewise had their CD3+CD56-NKG2C+ fraction led by these clonotypes. The contribution of dominant NKG2C+ clonotypes to CD8+ T cells in six donors was 1.0-7.0%.

TCRdb reprocessed the 5' RACE reads and reports one entry per CDR3 protein, with no DNA. The sample holds 200,000 to 300,000 distinct CDR3 sequences. Germline V lookup: CDR1 MDHEN, CDR2 SYDVKM. The CDR3 consists of 15 residues. Worth noting for this clonotype: Its target is unknown.

This receptor was taken from a woman between 18 and 75 years old in good health. The chain couples TRBV28 to TRBJ2-5; there is no DNA to check the TCRdb D call of TRBD2. What was sequenced was blood T cells: a sorted CD56 or NKG2C T cell subset, CD4+ or CD8+ T cells, or bulk PBMC T cells (not recorded which). The CDR3 loop is CASSLRGLGQETQYF.